A selection of T cell receptor beta chains follows, all from one sample in a study of cytomegalovirus exposure and HLA in healthy donors. Some clones are missing from TCRdb's copy, which holds only in-frame ones; the method was immunoSEQ multiplex PCR. The sample lists 130,000 to 150,000 clones, 70% to 80% occurring once. Material: PBMCs. Source of these receptors: a woman between 45 and 60 years old in good health and CMV-seropositive. The CDR3 runs from the conserved cysteine through the conserved F or W. Rows may omit the clone size; those that give it use once, few, many or a size class.

j_call clone_size cdr3_length v_call cdr3_aa
TRBJ2-7 - 16 TRBV11-2 CASSLFRQGATYEQYF
TRBJ1-1 - 15 TRBV4-3 CASSQAKTLNTEAFF
TRBJ2-2 - 16 TRBV25-1 CASSPSRAGMTGELFF
TRBJ2-1 - 12 TRBV5-1 CASSLGRDEQFF
TRBJ2-3 - 15 TRBV13 CASSFTSSLSDTQYF
TRBJ1-1 - 16 TRBV5-5 CASSGGQRGGWTEAFF
TRBJ2-1 - 18 TRBV4-3 CASSQASSGALTYNEQFF
TRBJ2-3 - 16 TRBV7-9 CASSPGTSGATDTQYF
TRBJ2-4 - 16 TRBV28 CASSSPGAGGKNIQYF
TRBJ2-3 - 15 TRBV2 CASSSGGASTDTQYF
TRBJ1-6 - 15 TRBV6-5 CASTPLGRGYSPLHF
TRBJ2-2 once 14 TRBV11-3 CASSVTGNTGELFF
TRBJ2-7 - 16 TRBV2 CASSEPSTGGGYEQYF
TRBJ2-5 - 14 TRBV19 CASSIGGGEETQYF
TRBJ1-1 - 13 TRBV9 CASSPQASTEAFF
TRBJ1-5 many 14 TRBV11-3 CASSIRQGNQPQHF
TRBJ1-2 - 13 TRBV28 CASRLRQGLGYTF
TRBJ2-7 - 15 TRBV19 CASRETSGGSYEQYF
TRBJ1-2 - 15 TRBV9 CASSSPWGQLYGYTF
TRBJ2-7 - 15 TRBV7-2 CASSSVGRSSYEQYF
TRBJ2-2 few 14 TRBV7-2 CASSGTANTGELFF
TRBJ2-2 once 17 TRBV5-1 CASSSRVAEPNTGELFF
TRBJ1-4 - 13 TRBV28 CASTDRRNEKLFF
TRBJ2-7 - 17 TRBV7-9 CASSRWTSGDPSYEQYF
TRBJ2-3 - 12 TRBV19 CASSQVEDTQYF
TRBJ2-7 - 13 TRBV5-1 CASRWDSPSEQYF
TRBJ2-7 - 14 TRBV28 CASTPPSQAYEQYF
TRBJ1-1 - 15 TRBV15 CATSSHAGHTDEAFF
TRBJ2-7 once 14 TRBV10-1 CASSEDRNRHEQYF
TRBJ2-1 - 16 TRBV7-9 CASSARLAGAYNEQFF
TRBJ1-5 - 13 TRBV7-2 CASSLAPVQPQHF
TRBJ2-7 - 16 TRBV7-9 CASSRGGGQGRYEQYF
TRBJ2-3 - 14 TRBV6-4 CASSEAGGTDTQYF
TRBJ1-2 - 10 TRBV19 CASEGYGYTF
TRBJ2-7 once 13 TRBV30 CAWSVTGNHEQYF
TRBJ2-7 - 13 TRBV15 CATSATGSYEQYF
TRBJ1-6 - 12 TRBV7-9 CASRAGSSPLHF
TRBJ2-7 once 16 TRBV6-5 CASSYGGQGASYEQYF
TRBJ2-3 few 16 TRBV5-1 CASSPLGGGSQDTQYF
TRBJ1-1 - 13 TRBV29-1 CSVSANLGTEAFF
TRBJ2-1 - 14 TRBV5-4 CASSLEGGGDEQFF
TRBJ1-4 - 14 TRBV6-6 CATIDPRANEKLFF
TRBJ2-1 - 16 TRBV5-1 CASSLATSGGANEQFF
TRBJ2-7 once 13 TRBV7-2 CASSFQVSYEQYF
TRBJ2-1 - 15 TRBV9 CASSVVAGSYNEQFF
TRBJ2-5 - 18 TRBV4-1 CASSHRLAGAGPQETQYF
TRBJ2-3 - 15 TRBV7-3 CASSLSGQNTDTQYF
TRBJ2-2 - 15 TRBV10-3 CAIGGGGTYTGELFF
TRBJ1-5 - 12 TRBV7-9 CASSPDNQPQHF
TRBJ1-5 - 15 TRBV28 CASSLDREHNQPQHF
TRBJ2-7 - 12 TRBV5-4 CASSKSNDEQYF